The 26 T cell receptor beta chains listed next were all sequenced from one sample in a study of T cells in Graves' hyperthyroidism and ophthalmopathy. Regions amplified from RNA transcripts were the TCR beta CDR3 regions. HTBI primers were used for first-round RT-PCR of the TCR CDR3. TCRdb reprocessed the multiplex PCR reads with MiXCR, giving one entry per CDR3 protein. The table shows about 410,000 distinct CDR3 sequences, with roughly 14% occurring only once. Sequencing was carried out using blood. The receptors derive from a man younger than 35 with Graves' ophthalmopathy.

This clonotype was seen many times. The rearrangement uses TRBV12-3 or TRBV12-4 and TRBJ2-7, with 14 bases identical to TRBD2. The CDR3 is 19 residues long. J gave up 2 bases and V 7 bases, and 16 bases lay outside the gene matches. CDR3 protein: CASMDRGLGLAGAAYEQYF. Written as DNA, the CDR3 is TGTGCCAGCATGGACAGGGGGCTGGGACTAGCGGGAGCCGCCTACGAGCAGTACTTC.

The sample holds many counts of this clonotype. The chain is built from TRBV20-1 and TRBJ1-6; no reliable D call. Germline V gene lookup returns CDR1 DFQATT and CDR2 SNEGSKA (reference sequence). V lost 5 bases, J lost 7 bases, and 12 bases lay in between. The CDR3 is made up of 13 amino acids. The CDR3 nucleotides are TGCAGTGCTTCCGGGAGCCTCAATTCACCCCTCCACTTT. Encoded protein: CSASGSLNSPLHF.

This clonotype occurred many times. Written as DNA, the CDR3 is TGTGCCAGCAGCCCCCTAGCGGGGGCCTACAATGAGCAGTTCTTC. The encoded protein is CASSPLAGAYNEQFF. The V and J genes are TRBV11-2 and TRBJ2-1; TRBD2 matches 10 bases. CDR1 and CDR2 (germline): SGHAT, FQNNGV. The CDR3 runs to 15 residues. With 5 bases clipped from V and 2 bases from J, the junction kept 3 bases outside the gene matches.

CDR3 in DNA: TGTGCCAGCAGCTACCAGAGTGAAGGGACCCTGCAAGAGACCCAGTACTTC. Translation: CASSYQSEGTLQETQYF. The chain combines TRBV11-3 with TRBJ2-5, with D perhaps being TRBD1 or TRBD2 (5 bases each). The CDR3 totals 17 residues. The germline V gene has CDR1 SGHNT and CDR2 YENEEA. Trimming took 4 bases from V and 2 from J, leaving 20 bases between them.

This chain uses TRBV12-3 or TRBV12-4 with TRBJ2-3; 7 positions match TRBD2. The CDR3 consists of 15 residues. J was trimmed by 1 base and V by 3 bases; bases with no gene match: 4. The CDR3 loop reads CASSFWGGGTDTQYF. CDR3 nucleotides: TGTGCCAGCAGTTTTTGGGGGGGGGGCACAGATACGCAGTATTTT.

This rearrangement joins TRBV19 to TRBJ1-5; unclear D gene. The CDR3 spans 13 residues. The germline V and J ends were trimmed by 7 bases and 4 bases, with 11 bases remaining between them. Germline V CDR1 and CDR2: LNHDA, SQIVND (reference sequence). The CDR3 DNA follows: TGTGCCAGTATTCCGGGCCTAAATCAGCCCCAGCATTTT. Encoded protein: CASIPGLNQPQHF.

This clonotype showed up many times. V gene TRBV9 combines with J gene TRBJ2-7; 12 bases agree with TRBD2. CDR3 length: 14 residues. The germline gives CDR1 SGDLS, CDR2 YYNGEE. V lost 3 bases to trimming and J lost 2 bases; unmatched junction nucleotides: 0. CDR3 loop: CASSGLAGAYEQYF. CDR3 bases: TGTGCCAGCAGCGGACTAGCGGGAGCCTACGAGCAGTACTTC.

CDR3 bases: TGCGCCAGCAGCCCCGGACAGGGCGACCAAAGGGATACGCAGTATTTT. Its translation is CASSPGQGDQRDTQYF. V is TRBV5-1 and J is TRBJ2-3; 8 bases line up with TRBD1. The V gene's germline CDR1 is SGHRS and CDR2 YFSETQ. CDR3 length: 16 amino acids. The V segment lost 4 bases and the J segment 6 bases; nucleotides outside the gene matches: 13.

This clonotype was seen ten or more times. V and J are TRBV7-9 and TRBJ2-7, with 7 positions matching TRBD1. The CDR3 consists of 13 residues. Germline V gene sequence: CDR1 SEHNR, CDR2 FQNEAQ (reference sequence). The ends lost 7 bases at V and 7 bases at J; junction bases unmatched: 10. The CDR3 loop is CASTQTGTLEQYF. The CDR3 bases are TGTGCCAGCACCCAGACAGGGACCTTAGAGCAGTACTTC.

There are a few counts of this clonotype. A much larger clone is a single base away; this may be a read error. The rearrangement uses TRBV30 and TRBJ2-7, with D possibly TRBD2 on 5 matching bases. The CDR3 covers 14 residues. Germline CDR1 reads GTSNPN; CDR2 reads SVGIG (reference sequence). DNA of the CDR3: TGTGCCTGGAGTGTAACAGCGACTACTTACGAGCGGTACTTC. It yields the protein CAWSVTATTYERYF.

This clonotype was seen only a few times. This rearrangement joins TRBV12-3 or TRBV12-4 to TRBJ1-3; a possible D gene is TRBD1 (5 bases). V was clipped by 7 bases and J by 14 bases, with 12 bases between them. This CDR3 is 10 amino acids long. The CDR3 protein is CASTMGEVYF. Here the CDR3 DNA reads TGTGCCAGCACTATGGGGGAAGTATATTTT.

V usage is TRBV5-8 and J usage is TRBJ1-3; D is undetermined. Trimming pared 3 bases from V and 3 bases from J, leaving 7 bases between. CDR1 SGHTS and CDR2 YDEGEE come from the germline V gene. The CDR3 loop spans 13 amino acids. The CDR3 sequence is CASSSVFGNTIYF. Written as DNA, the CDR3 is TGTGCCAGCAGCTCAGTATTTGGAAACACCATATATTTT.

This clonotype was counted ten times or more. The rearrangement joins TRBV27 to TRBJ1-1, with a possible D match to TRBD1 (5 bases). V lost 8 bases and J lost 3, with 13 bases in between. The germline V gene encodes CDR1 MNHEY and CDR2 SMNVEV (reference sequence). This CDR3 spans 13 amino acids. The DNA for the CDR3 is TGTGCCAGCGAGGGACGACTGCACACTGAAGCTTTCTTT. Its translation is CASEGRLHTEAFF.

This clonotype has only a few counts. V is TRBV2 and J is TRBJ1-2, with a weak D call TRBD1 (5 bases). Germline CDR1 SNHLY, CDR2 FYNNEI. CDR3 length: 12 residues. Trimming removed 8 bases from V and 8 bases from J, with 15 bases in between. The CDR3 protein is CASSYTGRGYTF. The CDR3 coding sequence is TGTGCCAGCTCCTATACGGGGCGGGGCTACACCTTC.

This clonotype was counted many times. The CDR3 DNA sequence: TGTGCCAGCAGCCAAGCGGCAGGCCATGAGCAGTTCTTC. Protein sequence: CASSQAAGHEQFF. The gene calls are TRBV3-1 and TRBJ2-1; D uncertain. V lost 1 base and J lost 8, with 9 bases in between. From germline, CDR1 is LGHDT and CDR2 YNNKEL (reference sequence). The length of the CDR3 is 13 residues.

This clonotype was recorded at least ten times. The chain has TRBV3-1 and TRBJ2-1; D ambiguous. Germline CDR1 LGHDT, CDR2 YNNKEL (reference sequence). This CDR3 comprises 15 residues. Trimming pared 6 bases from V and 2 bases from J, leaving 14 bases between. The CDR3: CASRGNGPAYNEQFF. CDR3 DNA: TGTGCCAGCAGGGGGAACGGGCCTGCCTACAATGAGCAGTTCTTC.

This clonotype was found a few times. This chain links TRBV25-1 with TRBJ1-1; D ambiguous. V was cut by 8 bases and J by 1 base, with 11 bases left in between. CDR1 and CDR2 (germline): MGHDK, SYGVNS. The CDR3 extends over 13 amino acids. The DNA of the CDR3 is TGTGCCAGCGGGCGGACGGAGAACACTGAAGCTTTCTTT. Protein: CASGRTENTEAFF.

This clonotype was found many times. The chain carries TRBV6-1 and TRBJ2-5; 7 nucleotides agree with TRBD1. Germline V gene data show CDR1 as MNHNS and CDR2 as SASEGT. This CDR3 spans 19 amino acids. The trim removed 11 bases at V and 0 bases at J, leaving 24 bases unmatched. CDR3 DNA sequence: TGTGCCGGAGACGGACAAGATACCCCGACAGGGTCGTACCAAGAGACCCAGTACTTC. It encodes CAGDGQDTPTGSYQETQYF.

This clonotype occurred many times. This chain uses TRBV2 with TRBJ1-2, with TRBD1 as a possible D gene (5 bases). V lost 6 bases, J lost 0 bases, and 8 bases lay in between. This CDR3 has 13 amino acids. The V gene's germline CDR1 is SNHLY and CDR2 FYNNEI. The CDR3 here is CASRGRANYGYTF. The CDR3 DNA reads TGTGCCAGCAGGGGCAGGGCTAACTATGGCTACACCTTC. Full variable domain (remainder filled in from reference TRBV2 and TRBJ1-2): EPEVTQTPSHQVTQMGQEVILRCVPISNHLYFYWYRQILGQKVEFLVSFYNNEISEKSEIFDDQFSVERPDGSNFTLKIRSTKLEDSAMYFCASRGRANYGYTFGSGTRLTVV.

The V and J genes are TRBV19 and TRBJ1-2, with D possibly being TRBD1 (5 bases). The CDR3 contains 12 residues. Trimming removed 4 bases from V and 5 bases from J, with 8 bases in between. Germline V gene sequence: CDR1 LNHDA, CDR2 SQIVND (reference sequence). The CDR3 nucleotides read TGTGCCAGTAGTACCCAGGGATATGGCTACACCTTC. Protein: CASSTQGYGYTF.

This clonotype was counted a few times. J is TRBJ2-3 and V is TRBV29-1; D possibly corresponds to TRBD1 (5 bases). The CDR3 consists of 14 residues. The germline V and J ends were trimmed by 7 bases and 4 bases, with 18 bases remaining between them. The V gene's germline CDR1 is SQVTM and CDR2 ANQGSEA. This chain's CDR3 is CSARAQAGSDTQYF. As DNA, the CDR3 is TGCAGCGCTAGGGCACAGGCTGGGTCAGATACGCAGTATTTT.

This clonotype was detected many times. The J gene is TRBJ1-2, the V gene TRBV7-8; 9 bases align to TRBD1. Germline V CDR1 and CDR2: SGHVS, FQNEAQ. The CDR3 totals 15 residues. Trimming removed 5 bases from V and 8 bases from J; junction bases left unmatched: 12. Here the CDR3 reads CASSTTHRDRDGYTF. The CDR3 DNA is TGTGCCAGCAGCACTACGCACCGGGACAGGGACGGCTACACCTTC.

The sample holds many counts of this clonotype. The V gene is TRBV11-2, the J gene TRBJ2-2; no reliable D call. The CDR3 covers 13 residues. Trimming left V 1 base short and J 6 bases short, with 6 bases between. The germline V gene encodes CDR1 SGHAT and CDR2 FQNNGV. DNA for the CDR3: TGTGCCAGCAGCTTAGTTGCTGCCGGGGAGCTGTTTTTT. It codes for CASSLVAAGELFF. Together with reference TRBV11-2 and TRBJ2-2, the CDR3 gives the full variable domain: EAGVAQSPRYKIIEKRQSVAFWCNPISGHATLYWYQQILGQGPKLLIQFQNNGVVDDSQLPKDRFSAERLKGVDSTLKIQPAKLEDSAVYLCASSLVAAGELFFGEGSRLTVL.

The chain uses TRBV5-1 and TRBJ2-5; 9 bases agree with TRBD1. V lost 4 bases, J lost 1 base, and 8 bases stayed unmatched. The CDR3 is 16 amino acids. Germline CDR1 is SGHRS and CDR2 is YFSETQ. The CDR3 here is CASSPGQGPIQETQYF. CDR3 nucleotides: TGCGCCAGCAGCCCAGGACAGGGGCCAATCCAAGAGACCCAGTACTTC.

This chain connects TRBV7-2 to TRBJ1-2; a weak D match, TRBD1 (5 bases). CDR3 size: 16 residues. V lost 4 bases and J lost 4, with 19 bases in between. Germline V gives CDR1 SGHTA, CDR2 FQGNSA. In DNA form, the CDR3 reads TGTGCCAGCAGCTCAGCGTGTGGGACGGAGGTCTATGGCTACACCTTC. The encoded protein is CASSSACGTEVYGYTF.

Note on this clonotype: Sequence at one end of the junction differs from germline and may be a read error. The chain's CDR3 is CASSPRDSNRPQHF. The CDR3 nucleotides read TGTGCCAGCAGTCCCCGGGACAGCAATCGGCCCCAGCATTTT. The chain recombines TRBV6-2 or TRBV6-3 with TRBJ1-5; 7 bases are shared with TRBD1. The CDR3 contains 14 residues. Germline values: CDR1 MNHEY, CDR2 SVGEGT.